The rows below give T cell receptor beta chains drawn from one sample of a study of T cells in Graves' hyperthyroidism and ophthalmopathy. Via MiXCR, TCRdb re-called the multiplex PCR reads, giving one row per CDR3 protein. This table holds 480,000 or so distinct CDR3 sequences, 35% to 50% found once. Sequenced sample: peripheral blood or thyroid tissue (not recorded which). All receptors derive from an adult woman with Graves' disease, either hyperthyroidism or ophthalmopathy (not recorded which). Each CDR3 is given with its conserved first and last residue. D genes are given only for firm matches. Clone size appears in some rows only: once, few, many, or a class for an expanded clone.

clone size	D gene	V gene	J gene	CDR3 DNA	CDR3 protein
-	-	TRBV19	TRBJ1-1	TGTGCCAGTAGTATTCAAAGGAGAACTGAAGCTTTCTTT	CASSIQRRTEAFF
few	TRBD1	TRBV28	TRBJ1-5	TGTGCCAGCACTCTGGACAGGGTCCAGCCCCAGCATTTT	CASTLDRVQPQHF
-	TRBD1	TRBV2	TRBJ1-1	TGTGCCAGCAGACCGACAGGGCGGTTGAGAGCTGAAGCTTTCTTT	CASRPTGRLRAEAFF
-	-	TRBV5-1	TRBJ2-6	TGCGCCAGCAGCTTGGACAGACGCCCTGGGGCCAACGTCCTGACTTTC	CASSLDRRPGANVLTF
-	-	TRBV5-6	TRBJ1-5	TGTGCCAGCAGCTTACGACTAGCGGGCCAAGAGACCCAGCATTTT	CASSLRLAGQETQHF
few	-	TRBV12-3/TRBV12-4	TRBJ2-7	TGTGCCAGCAGGCCGGACTTTCCCTACGAGCAGTACTTC	CASRPDFPYEQYF
few	TRBD1	TRBV20-1	TRBJ2-7	TGCAGTGCTAGAGGCCTTCGCCCCAGCGACAGGGCTGGTTCTGGCTCCTACGAGCAGTACTTC	CSARGLRPSDRAGSGSYEQYF
-	-	TRBV9	TRBJ1-1	TGTGCCAGCAGCGTAGAGTCGAGGGTTTCTGAAGCTTTCTTT	CASSVESRVSEAFF
few	-	TRBV7-9	TRBJ2-7	TGCGCCAGCAGCCGCACGGTGGGAGCGCTAGCCTACGAGCAGTACTTC	CASSRTVGALAYEQYF
-	TRBD1	TRBV5-1	TRBJ1-5	TGCGTCAGCAGCTCGGGACAGGGCGAACAGCCCCAGCATTTT	CVSSSGQGEQPQHF
-	TRBD2	TRBV3-1	TRBJ2-7	TGTGCCAGCAGCCAAGGGAGGCTAGCGGTTTACTCCTACGAGCAGTACTTC	CASSQGRLAVYSYEQYF
-	-	TRBV12-3/TRBV12-4	TRBJ2-7	TGTGCCAGCAGTTTTGCGGGGCGATCCTACGAGCAGTACTTC	CASSFAGRSYEQYF
many	TRBD1	TRBV5-1	TRBJ1-2	TGCGCCAGCAGCACGGGACAGCGGACCTCCCCTGGGGATGGCTACACCTTC	CASSTGQRTSPGDGYTF